This section outlines one T cell receptor beta chain sequence together with its context. Its antigen is as yet unknown. These data come from a study of cytomegalovirus exposure and HLA in healthy donors. The overall study: An earlier analysis found fewer than 140 million unique TCR beta sequences from around 180 million T cells. Study-wide results and caveats: Among CMV-associated TCR beta chains, most appeared HLA-restricted in a later analysis.

The PCR contained 60 Vbeta and 13 Jbeta primers. TCRdb's copy holds only in-frame clones and misses some; the assay was immunoSEQ multiplex PCR. The table includes over 150,000 clones, about four fifths detected once. Sequencing was done on a sample of PBMCs. This TCR derives from a man between 25 and 39 years old in good health and CMV-seropositive.

The CDR3 DNA follows: TGTGCCAGCAGCTCGGGGGGGTCCCACTATGGCTACACCTTC. This translates into CASSSGGSHYGYTF. The genes are TRBV5-6 and TRBJ1-2; D is possibly TRBD1 (5 bases). V lost 3 bases and J lost 3, with 12 bases in between. Germline CDR1 and CDR2: SGHDT and YYEEEE. CDR3 length equals 14 residues.